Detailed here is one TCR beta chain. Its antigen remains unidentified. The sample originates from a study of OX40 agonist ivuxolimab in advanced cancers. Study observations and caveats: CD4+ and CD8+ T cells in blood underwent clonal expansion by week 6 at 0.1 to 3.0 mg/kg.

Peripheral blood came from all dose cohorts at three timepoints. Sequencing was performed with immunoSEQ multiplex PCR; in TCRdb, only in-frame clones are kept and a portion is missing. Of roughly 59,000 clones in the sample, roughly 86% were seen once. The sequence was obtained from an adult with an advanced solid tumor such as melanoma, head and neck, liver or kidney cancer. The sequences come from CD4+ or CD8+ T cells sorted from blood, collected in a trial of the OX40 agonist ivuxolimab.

CDR3 DNA sequence: TGTGCCAGCAGCCCCCGGGCCCCGTGGACTCAGCCCCAGCATTTT. Its protein product is CASSPRAPWTQPQHF. This chain links TRBV27 with TRBJ1-5, with unresolved D. This CDR3 contains 15 residues. V gave up 6 bases and J gave up 6 bases, with 18 bases separating them. Germline lookup yields CDR1 MNHEY and CDR2 SMNVEV (reference sequence).